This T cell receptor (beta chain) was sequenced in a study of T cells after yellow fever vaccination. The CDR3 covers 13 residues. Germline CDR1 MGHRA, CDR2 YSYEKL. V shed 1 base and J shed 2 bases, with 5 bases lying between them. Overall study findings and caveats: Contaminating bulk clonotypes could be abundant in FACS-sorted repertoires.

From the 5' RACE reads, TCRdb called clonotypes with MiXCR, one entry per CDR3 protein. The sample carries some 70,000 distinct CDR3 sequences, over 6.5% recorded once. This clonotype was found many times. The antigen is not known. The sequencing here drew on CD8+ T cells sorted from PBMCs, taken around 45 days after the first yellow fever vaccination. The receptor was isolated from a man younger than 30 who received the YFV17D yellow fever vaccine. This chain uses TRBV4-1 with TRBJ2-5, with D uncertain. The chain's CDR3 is CASSQAEQETQYF. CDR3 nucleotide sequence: TGCGCCAGCAGCCAAGCCGAGCAAGAGACCCAGTACTTC.